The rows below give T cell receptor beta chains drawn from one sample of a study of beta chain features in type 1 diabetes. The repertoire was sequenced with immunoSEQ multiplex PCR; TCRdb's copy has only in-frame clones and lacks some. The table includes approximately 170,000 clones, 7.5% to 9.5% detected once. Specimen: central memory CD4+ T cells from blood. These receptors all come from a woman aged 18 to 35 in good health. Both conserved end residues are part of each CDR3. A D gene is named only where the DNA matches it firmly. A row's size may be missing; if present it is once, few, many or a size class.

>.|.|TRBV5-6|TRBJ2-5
CASSLGELRETQYF
TGTGCCAGCAGCTTAGGAGAGCTTAGGGAGACCCAGTACTTC
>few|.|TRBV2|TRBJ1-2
CASSDVGNYGYTF
TGTGCCAGCAGTGACGTCGGGAACTATGGCTACACCTTC
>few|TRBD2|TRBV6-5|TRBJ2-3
CASSYSPTSGADTQYF
TGTGCCAGCAGTTACTCTCCGACTAGCGGGGCAGATACGCAGTATTTT
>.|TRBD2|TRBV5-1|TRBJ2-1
CASSLGGSNEQFF
TGCGCCAGCAGCTTGGGCGGGAGCAATGAGCAGTTCTTC
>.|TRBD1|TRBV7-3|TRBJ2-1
CASSRRQGVNEQFF
TGTGCCAGCAGCCGAAGACAGGGTGTCAATGAGCAGTTCTTC
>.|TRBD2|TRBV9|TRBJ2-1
CASSATGTSGGGFF
TGTGCCAGCAGCGCAACCGGGACTAGCGGAGGAGGGTTCTTC
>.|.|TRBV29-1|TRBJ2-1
CSVEDWRDNEQFF
TGCAGCGTTGAAGATTGGAGGGACAATGAGCAGTTCTTC
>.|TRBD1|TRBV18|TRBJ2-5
CASSPLWDRKETQYF
TGTGCCAGCTCACCACTCTGGGACAGGAAAGAGACCCAGTACTTC
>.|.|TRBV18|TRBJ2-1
CASSSEANEQFF
TGTGCCAGCTCGTCGGAGGCGAATGAGCAGTTCTTC
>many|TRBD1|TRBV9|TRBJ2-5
CASSVGGTEETQYF
TGTGCCAGCAGCGTAGGAGGGACAGAAGAGACCCAGTACTTC
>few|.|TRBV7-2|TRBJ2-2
CASTFQQAGGELFF
TGTGCCAGCACCTTTCAACAGGCTGGCGGGGAGCTGTTTTTT
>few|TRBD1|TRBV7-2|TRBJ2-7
CASSLDGTGISYEQYF
TGTGCCAGCAGCTTAGATGGGACAGGGATCTCCTACGAGCAGTACTTC
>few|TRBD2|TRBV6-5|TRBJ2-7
CASRKAGGSGEQYF
TGTGCCAGCAGGAAAGCGGGGGGATCGGGAGAGCAGTACTTC
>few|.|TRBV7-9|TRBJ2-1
CASGSLRSSYNEQFF
TGTGCCAGCGGCTCTTTACGGAGCTCCTACAATGAGCAGTTCTTC
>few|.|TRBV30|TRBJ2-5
CAWSVQGTGETQYF
TGTGCCTGGAGTGTACAGGGTACAGGGGAGACCCAGTACTTC
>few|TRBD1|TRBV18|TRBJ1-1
CASSPIQGPATSTEAFF
TGTGCCAGCTCACCGATACAGGGGCCCGCAACGAGCACTGAAGCTTTCTTT
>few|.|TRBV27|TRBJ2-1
CAVFTTHNEQFF
TGTGCCGTATTTACTACACACAATGAGCAGTTCTTC
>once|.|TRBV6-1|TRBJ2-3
CASHMRAITDTQYF
TGTGCCAGCCACATGCGGGCGATCACAGATACGCAGTATTTT
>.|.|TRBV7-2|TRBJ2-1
CASSRSTVNEQFF
TGTGCCAGCAGCCGTAGCACCGTCAATGAGCAGTTCTTC
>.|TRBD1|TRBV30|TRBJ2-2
CAWSGTGTGELFF
TGTGCCTGGTCCGGGACAGGGACCGGGGAGCTGTTTTTT
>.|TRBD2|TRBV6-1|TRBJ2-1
CASSDRGESTGGEQFF
TGTGCCAGCAGTGACCGAGGGGAAAGCACGGGGGGGGAGCAGTTCTTC
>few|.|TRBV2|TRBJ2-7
CASSWTSPGEQYF
TGTGCCAGCAGCTGGACTTCCCCGGGGGAGCAGTACTTC